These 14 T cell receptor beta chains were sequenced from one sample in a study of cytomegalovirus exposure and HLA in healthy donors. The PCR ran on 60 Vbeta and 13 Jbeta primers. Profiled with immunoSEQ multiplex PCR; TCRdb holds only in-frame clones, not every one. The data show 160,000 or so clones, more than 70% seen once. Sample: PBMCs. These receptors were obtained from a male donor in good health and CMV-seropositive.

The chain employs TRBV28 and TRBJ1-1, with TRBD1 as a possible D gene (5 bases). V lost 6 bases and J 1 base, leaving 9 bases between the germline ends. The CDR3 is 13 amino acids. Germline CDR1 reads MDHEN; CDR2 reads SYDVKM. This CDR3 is CASSRGENTEAFF. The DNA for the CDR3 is TGTGCCAGCAGCCGGGGGGAGAACACTGAAGCTTTCTTT. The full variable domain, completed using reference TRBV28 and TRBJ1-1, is DVKVTQSSRYLVKRTGEKVFLECVQDMDHENMFWYRQDPGLGLRLIYFSYDVKMKEKGDIPEGYSVSREKKERFSLILESASTNQTSMYLCASSRGENTEAFFGQGTRLTVV.

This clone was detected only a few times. The CDR3 DNA reads TGTGCCAGCAGTTATCAGACAGGGAGGACTGAAGCTTTCTTT. Translating gives CASSYQTGRTEAFF. This rearrangement joins TRBV6-5 to TRBJ1-1; 7 bases are a match to TRBD1. This CDR3 is 14 amino acids long. Germline lookup yields CDR1 MNHEY and CDR2 SVGAGI. Germline trimming cut 3 bases from V and 5 bases from J; bases unmatched to any gene: 6.

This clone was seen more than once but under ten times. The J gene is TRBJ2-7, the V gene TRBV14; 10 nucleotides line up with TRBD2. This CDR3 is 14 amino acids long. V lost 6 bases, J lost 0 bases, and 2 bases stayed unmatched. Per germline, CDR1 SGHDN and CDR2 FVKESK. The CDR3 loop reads CASRSSGSSYEQYF. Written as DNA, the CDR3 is TGTGCCAGCAGATCTAGCGGGAGCTCCTACGAGCAGTACTTC. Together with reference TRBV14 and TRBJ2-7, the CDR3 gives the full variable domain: EAGVTQFPSHSVIEKGQTVTLRCDPISGHDNLYWYRRVMGKEIKFLLHFVKESKQDESGMPNNRFLAERTGGTYSTLKVQPAELEDSGVYFCASRSSGSSYEQYFGPGTRLTVT.

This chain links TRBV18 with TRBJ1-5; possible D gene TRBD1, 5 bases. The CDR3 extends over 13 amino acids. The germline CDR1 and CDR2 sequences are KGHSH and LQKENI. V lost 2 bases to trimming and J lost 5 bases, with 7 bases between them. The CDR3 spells CASSPETDQPQHF. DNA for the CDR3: TGTGCCAGCTCACCAGAGACAGATCAGCCCCAGCATTTT. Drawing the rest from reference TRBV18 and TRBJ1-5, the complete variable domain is NAGVMQNPRHLVRRRGQEARLRCSPMKGHSHVYWYRQLPEEGLKFMVYLQKENIIDESGMPKERFSAEFPKEGPSILRIQQVVRGDSAAYFCASSPETDQPQHFGDGTRLSIL.

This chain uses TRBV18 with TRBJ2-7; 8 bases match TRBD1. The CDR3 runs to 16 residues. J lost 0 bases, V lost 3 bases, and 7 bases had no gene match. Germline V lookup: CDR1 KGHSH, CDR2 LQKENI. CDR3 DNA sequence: TGTGCCAGCTCACCCGCCGCAGGGGGCCTCTCCTACGAGCAGTACTTC. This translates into CASSPAAGGLSYEQYF.

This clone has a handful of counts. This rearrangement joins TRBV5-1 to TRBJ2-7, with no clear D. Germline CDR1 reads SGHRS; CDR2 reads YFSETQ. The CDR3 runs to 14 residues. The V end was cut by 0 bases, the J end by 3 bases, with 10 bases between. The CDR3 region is CASSLARFGYEQYF. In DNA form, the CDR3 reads TGCGCCAGCAGCTTGGCGCGGTTCGGCTACGAGCAGTACTTC. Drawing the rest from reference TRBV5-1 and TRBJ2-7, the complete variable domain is KAGVTQTPRYLIKTRGQQVTLSCSPISGHRSVSWYQQTPGQGLQFLFEYFSETQRNKGNFPGRFSGRQFSNSRSEMNVSTLELGDSALYLCASSLARFGYEQYFGPGTRLTVT.

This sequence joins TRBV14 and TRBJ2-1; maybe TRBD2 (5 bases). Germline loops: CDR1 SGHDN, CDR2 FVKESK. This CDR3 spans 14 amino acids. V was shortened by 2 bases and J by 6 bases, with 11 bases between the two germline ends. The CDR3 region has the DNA TGTGCCAGCAGCCAAACACTAGTACCCAATGAGCAGTTCTTC. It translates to CASSQTLVPNEQFF.

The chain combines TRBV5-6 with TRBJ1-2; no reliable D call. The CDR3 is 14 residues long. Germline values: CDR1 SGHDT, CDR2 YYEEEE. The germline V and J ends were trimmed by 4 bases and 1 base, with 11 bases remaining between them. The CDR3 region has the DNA TGTGCCAGCAGCCCCACCGGGGTTAACTATGGCTACACCTTC. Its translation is CASSPTGVNYGYTF.

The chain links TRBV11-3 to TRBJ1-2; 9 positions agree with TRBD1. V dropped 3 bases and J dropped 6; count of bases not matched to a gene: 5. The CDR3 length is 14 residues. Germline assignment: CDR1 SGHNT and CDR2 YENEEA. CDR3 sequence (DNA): TGTGCCAGCAGCTTGGACAGGGGAAGTGATGGCTACACCTTC. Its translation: CASSLDRGSDGYTF.

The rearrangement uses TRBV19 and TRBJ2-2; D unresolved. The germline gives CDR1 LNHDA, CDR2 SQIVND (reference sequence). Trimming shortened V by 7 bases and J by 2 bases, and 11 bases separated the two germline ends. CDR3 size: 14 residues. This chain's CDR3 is CASKLLSNTGELFF. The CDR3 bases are TGTGCCAGTAAACTTTTATCTAACACCGGGGAGCTGTTTTTT.

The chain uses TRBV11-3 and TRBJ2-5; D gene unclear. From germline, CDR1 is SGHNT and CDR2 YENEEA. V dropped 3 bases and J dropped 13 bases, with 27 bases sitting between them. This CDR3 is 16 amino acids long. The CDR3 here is CASSLVSILPGRIGYF. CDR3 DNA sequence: TGTGCCAGCAGCTTGGTTTCGATTCTACCAGGTCGAATAGGGTACTTC.

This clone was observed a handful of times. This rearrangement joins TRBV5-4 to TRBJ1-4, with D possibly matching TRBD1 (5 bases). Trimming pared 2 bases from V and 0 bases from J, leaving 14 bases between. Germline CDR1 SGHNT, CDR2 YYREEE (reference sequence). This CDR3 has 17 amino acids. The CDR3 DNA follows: TGTGCCAGCAGCTTCAGAGGACATTCAGCAACTAATGAAAAACTGTTTTTT. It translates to CASSFRGHSATNEKLFF.

CDR3: CASSSGQGINEQYF. Written as DNA, the CDR3 is TGTGCCAGCAGTTCGGGACAGGGAATCAACGAGCAGTACTTC. V usage is TRBV27 and J usage is TRBJ2-7, with 9 bases fitting TRBD1. The junction had 6 bases not matched to a gene; V was cut back by 4 bases and J by 5 bases. In germline, CDR1 is MNHEY, CDR2 SMNVEV (reference sequence). This CDR3 is 14 amino acids long.

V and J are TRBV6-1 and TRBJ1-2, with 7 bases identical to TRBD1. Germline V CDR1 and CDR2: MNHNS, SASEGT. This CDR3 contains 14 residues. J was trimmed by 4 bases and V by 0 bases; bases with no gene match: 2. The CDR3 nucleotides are TGTGCCAGCAGTGAAGCTCCAGGGGGCTATGGCTACACCTTC. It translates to CASSEAPGGYGYTF.